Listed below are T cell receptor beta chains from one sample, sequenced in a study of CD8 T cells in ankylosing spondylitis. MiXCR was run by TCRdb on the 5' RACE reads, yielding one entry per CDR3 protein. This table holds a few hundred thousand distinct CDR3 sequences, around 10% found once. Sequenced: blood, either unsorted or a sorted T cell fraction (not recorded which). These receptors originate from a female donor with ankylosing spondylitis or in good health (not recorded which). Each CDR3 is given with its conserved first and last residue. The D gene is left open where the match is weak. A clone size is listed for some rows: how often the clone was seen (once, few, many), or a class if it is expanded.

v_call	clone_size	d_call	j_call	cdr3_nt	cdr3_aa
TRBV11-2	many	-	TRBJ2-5	TGTGCCAGCAGCTTAGACGGACCCCAAGAGACCCAGTACTTC	CASSLDGPQETQYF
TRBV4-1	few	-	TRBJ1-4	TGCGCCAGCAGCCAAGCCCTCCGGGGCACTAATGAAAAACTGTTTTTT	CASSQALRGTNEKLFF
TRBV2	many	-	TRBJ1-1	TGTGCCAGCAGTATTCGGACGGGAGTCACTGAAGCTTTCTTT	CASSIRTGVTEAFF
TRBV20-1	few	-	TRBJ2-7	TGCAGTGCTAGTCCCAGGGCAGTTCACTACGAGCAGTACTTC	CSASPRAVHYEQYF
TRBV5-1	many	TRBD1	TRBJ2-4	TGCGCCAGCAGGCCGGACAGGGCAGCCAAAAACATTCAGTACTTC	CASRPDRAAKNIQYF
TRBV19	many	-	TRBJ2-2	TGTGCCACTGGACGGTCTTACACCGGGGAGCTGTTTTTT	CATGRSYTGELFF
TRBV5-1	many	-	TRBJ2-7	TGCGCCAGCAGCCCACAGGGCCGAGAGCAGTACTTC	CASSPQGREQYF
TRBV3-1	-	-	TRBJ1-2	TGTGCCAGCAGCCGTGTTGGGGGGCAGGATGGCTACACCTTC	CASSRVGGQDGYTF
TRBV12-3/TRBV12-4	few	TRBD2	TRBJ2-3	TGTGCCAGCACAACTCGGACTAGCCCAGATACGCAGTATTTT	CASTTRTSPDTQYF
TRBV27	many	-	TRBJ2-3	TGTGCCAGCAGAGAAACATCCCCGGGGACGCAGTATTTT	CASRETSPGTQYF
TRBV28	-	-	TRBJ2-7	TGTGCCAGCAGACCGCAGGCCGGGGTAGAGGACTTC	CASRPQAGVEDF
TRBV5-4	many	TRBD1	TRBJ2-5	TGTGCCAGCAACCGGGACAGACAAGAGACCCAGTACTTC	CASNRDRQETQYF
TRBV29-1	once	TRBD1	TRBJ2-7	TGCAGCGTTCTCCCTGGACAGGGGGGTGAGCAGTACTTC	CSVLPGQGGEQYF
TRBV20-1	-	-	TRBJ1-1	TGCAGTGCTAGAAGTGCGGGGGCGAACACTGAAGCTTTCTTT	CSARSAGANTEAFF
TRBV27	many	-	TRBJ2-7	TGTGCCAGCAGTTCCCGGCAGGCCCCCGCGGACTACGAGCAGTACTTC	CASSSRQAPADYEQYF
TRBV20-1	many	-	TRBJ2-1	TGCAGTGCTAGGAGACTAGGGCCCGTCAATGAGCAGTTCTTC	CSARRLGPVNEQFF
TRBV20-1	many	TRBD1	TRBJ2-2	TGCAGTGCTAGGCATCCGGGACAGGGTGTGACCGGGGAGCTGTTTTTT	CSARHPGQGVTGELFF
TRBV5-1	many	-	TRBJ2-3	TGCGCCAGCAGCCACCAGGGAGCGTTCGCAGATACGCAGTATTTT	CASSHQGAFADTQYF
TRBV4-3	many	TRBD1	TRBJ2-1	TGCGCCAGCAGCCAAGATCTTGACAGGGGCTTCTACAATGAGCAGTTCTTC	CASSQDLDRGFYNEQFF
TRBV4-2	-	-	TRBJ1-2	TGTGCCAGCAGCCAAGACAATCGGGTGCCGGGCTACACCTTC	CASSQDNRVPGYTF
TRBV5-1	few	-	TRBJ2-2	TGCGCCAGCAGCTTTGGGGGACACACGAACACCGGGGAGCTGTTTTTT	CASSFGGHTNTGELFF
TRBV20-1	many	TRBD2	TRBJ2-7	TGCAGTGCAAGGACTAGCGGGGGGGTTTACGAGCAGTACTTC	CSARTSGGVYEQYF
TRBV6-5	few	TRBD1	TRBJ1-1	TGTGCCAGCAGTTACTCGACCGGTGGGACAGGGGGTATCACTGAAGCTTTCTTT	CASSYSTGGTGGITEAFF
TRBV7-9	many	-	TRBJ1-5	TGTGCCAGCAGCTTAGGGACGGGAGATCAGCCCCAGCATTTT	CASSLGTGDQPQHF
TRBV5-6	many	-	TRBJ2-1	TGTGCCAGCAGCCTTCGGGGGAATTACAATGAGCAGTTCTTC	CASSLRGNYNEQFF
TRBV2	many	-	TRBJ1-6	TGTGCCAGCAGTGAGGGGAATTTCAATTCACCCCTCCACTTT	CASSEGNFNSPLHF